One and the same sample provided the 29 T cell receptor beta chains below, sequenced in a study of control samples from healthy donors and cancer patients. The data were produced by immunoSEQ multiplex PCR, yet TCRdb's version contains in-frame clones alone and is incomplete. Here the sample spans 130,000 to 150,000 clones, over 85% being singletons. The specimen was blood. These receptors came from a man aged 25 to 40 in good health.

This chain links TRBV30 with TRBJ2-7; D tentatively reads TRBD1 or TRBD2 (5 bases each). Germline V lookup: CDR1 GTSNPN, CDR2 SVGIG (reference sequence). The CDR3 totals 15 residues. V dropped 0 bases and J dropped 7 bases, with 19 bases sitting between them. For the CDR3, the DNA is TGTGCCTGGAGTGTACGCGTGGGGGTTTCGGGAGAGCAGTACTTC. Translated, it gives CAWSVRVGVSGEQYF. Complete variable domain (other parts from reference TRBV30 and TRBJ2-7): SQTIHQWPATLVQPVGSPLSLECTVEGTSNPNLYWYRQAAGRGLQLLFYSVGIGQISSEVPQNLSASRPQDRQFILSSKKLLLSDSGFYLCAWSVRVGVSGEQYFGPGTRLTVT.

The chain links TRBV9 to TRBJ1-2; TRBD1 agrees at 7 bases. The ends lost 0 bases at V and 4 bases at J; junction bases unmatched: 3. This CDR3 is 14 amino acids long. CDR1 and CDR2 (germline): SGDLS, YYNGEE. The CDR3 DNA follows: TGTGCCAGCAGCGTAGGACAGGGCAGCTATGGCTACACCTTC. Amino acid sequence: CASSVGQGSYGYTF.

CDR3 DNA sequence: TGTGCCACCAGCCGCCGGGGGAACACTGAAGCTTTCTTT. It yields the protein CATSRRGNTEAFF. V gene TRBV15 combines with J gene TRBJ1-1; D is ambiguous. The CDR3 runs to 13 residues. From germline, CDR1 is LNHNV and CDR2 YYDKDF (reference sequence). V lost 5 bases, J lost 1 base, and 8 bases lay in between.

The CDR3 sequence is CASSSDRGFEKLFF. DNA for the CDR3: TGTGCCAGCAGCTCGGACAGGGGGTTTGAAAAACTGTTTTTT. The chain combines TRBV7-9 with TRBJ1-4; TRBD1 agrees at 10 bases. The V gene's germline CDR1 is SEHNR and CDR2 FQNEAQ (reference sequence). V gave up 4 bases and J gave up 7 bases; unmatched junction bases: 3. The CDR3 spans 14 residues.

This chain joins TRBV9 and TRBJ2-7; D possibly corresponds to TRBD2 (5 bases). With 4 bases removed from V and 0 bases from J, the gap between germline ends came to 11 bases. There are 14 residues in the CDR3. CDR1 is SGDLS and CDR2 is YYNGEE in the germline V gene. The CDR3 spells CASSPDSVSYEQYF. CDR3 nucleotide sequence: TGTGCCAGCAGCCCGGACTCAGTCTCCTACGAGCAGTACTTC.

The table lists this clone with a few counts. V and J are TRBV2 and TRBJ2-3, with D possibly being TRBD1 (6 bases). This CDR3 is 15 amino acids long. Germline CDR1 and CDR2: SNHLY and FYNNEI. Trimming took off 6 bases at V and 0 bases at J, with 13 bases between the two ends. The CDR3 DNA sequence: TGTGCCAGCAGACTCGACAGGACAAGCACAGATACGCAGTATTTT. Amino acids: CASRLDRTSTDTQYF.

V usage is TRBV10-1 and J usage is TRBJ1-5, with unresolved D. The CDR3 has 16 residues. CDR1 and CDR2 from the germline V gene are WNHNN and SYGVQD (reference sequence). V was cut by 8 bases and J by 4 bases, with 21 bases left in between. CDR3 sequence: CASSSRDRVGNQPQHF. For the CDR3, the DNA is TGCGCCAGCTCCTCGAGGGATAGGGTTGGGAATCAGCCCCAGCATTTT.

This chain uses TRBV3-1 (or the pseudogene TRBV3-2) with TRBJ2-1; 12 bases are shared with TRBD2. This CDR3 spans 15 amino acids. V shed 6 bases, J shed 9 bases, and the junction held 9 bases outside the gene matches. Per germline, CDR1 LGHDT and CDR2 YNNKEL (reference sequence). This CDR3 is CASRPLAGGVREQFF. CDR3 in DNA: TGTGCCAGCAGGCCTCTAGCGGGAGGGGTCCGTGAGCAGTTCTTC.

The rearrangement uses TRBV15 and TRBJ1-5; TRBD1 might be the D (5 bases). CDR1 and CDR2 from the germline V gene are LNHNV and YYDKDF (reference sequence). The V and J ends lost 2 bases and 4 bases respectively, with 6 bases between them. The CDR3 extends over 13 amino acids. The CDR3 reads CATSRKGNQPQHF. In nucleotides, the CDR3 is TGTGCCACCAGCAGAAAGGGGAATCAGCCCCAGCATTTT.

The chain has TRBV7-2 and TRBJ2-3, with no clear D. V shed 5 bases and J shed 9 bases, with 12 bases lying between them. The CDR3 runs to 12 residues. Germline V lookup: CDR1 SGHTA, CDR2 FQGNSA. The CDR3 DNA is TGTGCCAGCAGCGCTTATTCCCTCACGCAGTATTTT. Translating gives CASSAYSLTQYF.

V and J are TRBV7-9 and TRBJ1-1; the D gene is possibly TRBD1 (5 bases). The CDR3 spans 15 residues. V lost 0 bases to trimming and J lost 0 bases, with 8 bases between them. Germline V gives CDR1 SEHNR, CDR2 FQNEAQ (reference sequence). The CDR3 loop is CASSLATVLNTEAFF. The DNA of the CDR3 is TGTGCCAGCAGCTTAGCGACAGTCTTGAACACTGAAGCTTTCTTT.

The rearrangement uses TRBV19 and TRBJ1-1; unclear D gene. CDR1 is LNHDA and CDR2 is SQIVND in the germline V gene (reference sequence). This CDR3 spans 13 amino acids. V dropped 3 bases and J dropped 1 base, with 6 bases sitting between them. The CDR3 region has the DNA TGTGCCAGTAGTATTCCGGGGAACACTGAAGCTTTCTTT. This gives the protein CASSIPGNTEAFF.

CDR3 amino acids: CASSEPRGRANTGELFF. The CDR3 nucleotides are TGTGCCAGCAGTGAACCGAGGGGGAGGGCCAACACCGGGGAGCTGTTTTTT. The rearrangement joins TRBV25-1 to TRBJ2-2, with D possibly matching TRBD2 (7 bases). The CDR3 is made up of 17 amino acids. Trimming took 2 bases from V and 2 from J, leaving 15 bases between them. Germline-derived CDR1 and CDR2 are MGHDK and SYGVNS.

DNA for the CDR3: TGTGCCAGTAGTATCGAGGCAACTGGGCCACCTGAAGCTTTCTTT. This encodes CASSIEATGPPEAFF. V usage is TRBV19 and J usage is TRBJ1-1; D is unclear. This CDR3 is built from 15 residues. Trimming pared 3 bases from V and 6 bases from J, leaving 17 bases between. Germline values: CDR1 LNHDA, CDR2 SQIVND (reference sequence).

The chain uses TRBV2 and TRBJ1-4; the D gene is possibly TRBD1 (5 bases). The CDR3 runs 16 residues. Trimming pared 5 bases from V and 9 bases from J, leaving 22 bases between. Germline loops: CDR1 SNHLY, CDR2 FYNNEI. The CDR3 is CASSSPRRDPAKKLFF. The CDR3 DNA is TGTGCCAGCAGTTCCCCGCGCCGGGACCCGGCGAAAAAACTGTTTTTT.

The chain has TRBV30 and TRBJ2-7; 7 nucleotides line up with TRBD1. Per germline, CDR1 GTSNPN and CDR2 SVGIG (reference sequence). V shed 3 bases, J shed 2 bases, and the junction held 1 base outside the gene matches. CDR3 length: 12 residues. The CDR3 DNA reads as TGTGCCTGGAGAGGACAGGCCTACGAGCAGTACTTC. Its protein is CAWRGQAYEQYF.

The chain combines TRBV11-3 with TRBJ2-3; 12 bases are a match to TRBD2. The CDR3 contains 16 residues. V shed 3 bases, J shed 8 bases, and the junction held 9 bases outside the gene matches. Germline values: CDR1 SGHNT, CDR2 YENEEA. CDR3 DNA sequence: TGTGCCAGCAGCTTCGGACTAGCGGGAAGGGGCGGTACGCAGTATTTT. Encoded protein: CASSFGLAGRGGTQYF.

The rearrangement joins TRBV10-2 to TRBJ2-3; D unclear. The V gene's germline CDR1 is WSHSY and CDR2 SAAADI. V was cut by 1 base and J by 4 bases, with 12 bases left in between. The CDR3 has 15 amino acids. CDR3 sequence reads: CASSELGLRADTQYF. The DNA of the CDR3 is TGCGCCAGCAGTGAGTTGGGATTAAGAGCAGATACGCAGTATTTT.

The V gene is TRBV19, the J gene TRBJ2-7; 8 bases match TRBD1. The CDR3 length is 15 residues. V was pared by 4 bases and J by 6 bases, with 11 bases of the junction left unmatched. In germline, CDR1 is LNHDA, CDR2 SQIVND (reference sequence). The CDR3 protein is CASSTNRDRSSEQYF. The CDR3 nucleotides read TGTGCCAGTAGTACGAACCGGGACAGGTCATCCGAGCAGTACTTC. Full variable domain (remainder filled in from reference TRBV19 and TRBJ2-7): DGGITQSPKYLFRKEGQNVTLSCEQNLNHDAMYWYRQDPGQGLRLIYYSQIVNDFQKGDIAEGYSVSREKKESFPLTVTSAQKNPTAFYLCASSTNRDRSSEQYFGPGTRLTVT.

This clone was picked up one time. CDR3 DNA sequence: TGTGCCAGCAGTCTTGGACAGGGGGTATCCTACGAGCAGTACTTC. It specifies CASSLGQGVSYEQYF. The chain carries TRBV27 and TRBJ2-7; 10 bases are shared with TRBD1. Germline lookup yields CDR1 MNHEY and CDR2 SMNVEV (reference sequence). CDR3 length equals 15 residues. V shed 5 bases and J 1 base; nucleotides not matched to a gene: 5.

This chain uses TRBV6-5 with TRBJ2-7; D is undetermined. Deletions cut 4 bases from V and 1 base from J, with 11 bases between. The CDR3 runs 14 residues. Germline CDR1 MNHEY, CDR2 SVGAGI. CDR3 amino acids: CASSWTAESYEQYF. Here the CDR3 DNA reads TGTGCCAGCAGTTGGACGGCTGAGTCCTACGAGCAGTACTTC.

The chain uses TRBV19 and TRBJ2-3, with D maybe TRBD2 (6 bases). V gave up 3 bases and J gave up 0 bases, with 10 bases separating them. The CDR3 is 15 residues long. CDR1 is LNHDA and CDR2 is SQIVND in the germline V gene (reference sequence). Written as DNA, the CDR3 is TGTGCCAGTAGTATTGGGACTCTTAGCACAGATACGCAGTATTTT. Amino acids: CASSIGTLSTDTQYF.

The chain joins TRBV28 to TRBJ2-1, with D possibly TRBD2 on 6 matching bases. This CDR3 contains 14 residues. Per germline, CDR1 MDHEN and CDR2 SYDVKM. V was shortened by 7 bases and J by 5 bases, with 15 bases between the two germline ends. CDR3 nucleotide sequence: TGTGCCAGCACTAGCGTGGGGGGAAACAATGAGCAGTTCTTC. It encodes CASTSVGGNNEQFF.

The rearrangement links TRBV2 to TRBJ2-3; possible D gene TRBD2, 6 bases. In germline, CDR1 is SNHLY, CDR2 FYNNEI. Trimming stripped 6 bases from V and 1 base from J, with 11 bases between. CDR3 length equals 14 residues. This chain's CDR3 is CASSGSGGTDTQYF. CDR3 bases: TGTGCCAGCAGCGGGAGTGGGGGCACAGATACGCAGTATTTT.

This chain connects TRBV7-2 to TRBJ2-7; 8 bases map to TRBD1. There are 13 residues in the CDR3. Germline CDR1 and CDR2: SGHTA and FQGNSA. The V segment lost 5 bases and the J segment 6 bases; nucleotides outside the gene matches: 6. The CDR3 DNA follows: TGTGCCAGCAGCAAGACAGGGGACTTCGAGCAGTACTTC. Translated: CASSKTGDFEQYF.

V usage is TRBV3-1 (or the pseudogene TRBV3-2) and J usage is TRBJ2-1; TRBD2 matches 8 bases. The V gene's germline CDR1 is LGHDT and CDR2 YNNKEL (reference sequence). The CDR3 contains 17 residues. V dropped 4 bases and J dropped 7; count of bases not matched to a gene: 15. The DNA for the CDR3 is TGTGCCAGCAGCCCGCTAACGTGGAGCGGGAGAGGGAATGAGCAGTTCTTC. Protein sequence: CASSPLTWSGRGNEQFF.

This chain uses TRBV27 with TRBJ2-7; 8 positions match TRBD1. From germline, CDR1 is MNHEY and CDR2 SMNVEV (reference sequence). Trimming took 4 bases from V and 4 from J; bases not matched to a gene: 6. This CDR3 has 14 amino acids. The CDR3 spells CASSSGRQGYEQYF. DNA of the CDR3: TGTGCCAGCAGTTCCGGCCGACAGGGGTACGAGCAGTACTTC.

The V call is TRBV10-3, the J call TRBJ1-1, with D unresolved. Between the trimmed V and J ends, which lost 2 bases and 6 bases, there was a span of 7 bases. Looked up from germline, CDR1 is ENHRY and CDR2 is SYGVKD. The CDR3 spans 12 residues. CDR3 in amino acids: CAISEEPPEAFF. CDR3 nucleotide sequence: TGTGCCATCAGTGAGGAGCCTCCTGAAGCTTTCTTT.

The CDR3 region is CASSFGGSGYSEAFF. In DNA form, the CDR3 reads TGTGCCAGCAGTTTCGGGGGGAGCGGATACTCTGAAGCTTTCTTT. V and J are TRBV28 and TRBJ1-1; D may be TRBD1 (5 bases). Germline CDR1 and CDR2: MDHEN and SYDVKM. V gave up 3 bases and J gave up 6 bases, with 17 bases separating them. This CDR3 has 15 residues. The full variable domain, its missing parts supplied by reference TRBV28 and TRBJ1-1, is DVKVTQSSRYLVKRTGEKVFLECVQDMDHENMFWYRQDPGLGLRLIYFSYDVKMKEKGDIPEGYSVSREKKERFSLILESASTNQTSMYLCASSFGGSGYSEAFFGQGTRLTVV.